These T cell receptor beta chains were read from a single sample in a study of shared clonotypes between healthy human individuals. Sequencing used immunoSEQ multiplex PCR; TCRdb keeps in-frame clones, though not all of them. The sample has around 2,000,000 clones; 85% to 95% are singletons. Sequencing was done on a sample of naive CD8+ T cells from PBMCs. Receptors were obtained from a man younger than 35 in good health. Some clones in this sample may be carry-over from other donors' samples. Each CDR3 is given with its conserved first and last residue. Each record gives: J gene, clone size, D gene, V gene, CDR3 DNA, CDR3 protein. The D gene is left open where the match is weak. Clone size is not always given. Where it is, it says once, few, many or a class for expanded clones.

TRBJ2-2,.,TRBD2,TRBV18,TGTGCCAGCTCACCACCGGGACTAAAGAACACCGGGGAGCTGTTTTTT,CASSPPGLKNTGELFF
TRBJ1-2,.,.,TRBV10-3,TGTGCCATCAGTACGAATGGGGGGGTCTATGGCTACACCTTC,CAISTNGGVYGYTF
TRBJ2-2,.,TRBD2,TRBV13,TGTGCCAGCAGCTTACGGGGTAGCGGGAGAGACACCGGGGAGCTGTTTTTT,CASSLRGSGRDTGELFF
TRBJ2-3,.,TRBD2,TRBV28,TGTGCCAGCAGTTGGTCTCCCAGCGGGAGGGCCCGAACAGATACGCAGTATTTT,CASSWSPSGRARTDTQYF
TRBJ2-5,.,.,TRBV4-3,TGCGCCAGCAGCCAAGAGTTGGCTAGCGTGAAAGAGACCCAGTACTTC,CASSQELASVKETQYF
TRBJ2-7,.,.,TRBV11-2,TGTGCCAGCAGCACGGGACTTTCCTACGAGCAGTACTTC,CASSTGLSYEQYF
TRBJ1-2,.,.,TRBV10-2,TGCGCCAGCAGTGAGTCTCAGGTTCACTATGGCTACACCTTC,CASSESQVHYGYTF
TRBJ2-1,.,.,TRBV19,TGTGCCAGTAGTATAGCAGGCGGACCCTACAATGAGCAGTTCTTC,CASSIAGGPYNEQFF
TRBJ2-1,.,.,TRBV6-4,TGTGCCAGCAGTGACTCTATGCGGGGCTCCTACAATGAGCAGTTCTTC,CASSDSMRGSYNEQFF
TRBJ2-7,.,.,TRBV13,TGTGCCAGCAGCTATAGCAGGAGTCCCACCTACGAGCAGTACTTC,CASSYSRSPTYEQYF
TRBJ2-7,.,.,TRBV18,TGTGCCAGCTCACCAAGTAGGCTAGGGAGCTCCTACGAGCAGTACTTC,CASSPSRLGSSYEQYF
TRBJ2-1,.,.,TRBV28,TGTGCCAGCAGTTCTGCCGGAGGCACCAATGAGCAGTTCTTC,CASSSAGGTNEQFF
TRBJ2-7,.,.,TRBV5-8,TGTGCCAGCAGCTTGGCCCCGGCAGCCCACGAGCAGTACTTC,CASSLAPAAHEQYF
TRBJ2-5,.,.,TRBV6-1,TGTGCCAGCAGTTCCGGCAGCGGAAGAGAGACCCAGTACTTC,CASSSGSGRETQYF
TRBJ2-7,once,TRBD2,TRBV27,TGTGCCAGCAGTTGGACTAGCTTCGGCTACGAGCAGTACTTC,CASSWTSFGYEQYF
TRBJ2-1,.,.,TRBV11-2,TGTGCCAGCAGCTTAAACGGTTATCTGTACAATGAGCAGTTCTTC,CASSLNGYLYNEQFF
TRBJ1-5,.,.,TRBV4-1,TGCGCCAGCAGCCAGTTATCGAATCAGCCCCAGCATTTT,CASSQLSNQPQHF